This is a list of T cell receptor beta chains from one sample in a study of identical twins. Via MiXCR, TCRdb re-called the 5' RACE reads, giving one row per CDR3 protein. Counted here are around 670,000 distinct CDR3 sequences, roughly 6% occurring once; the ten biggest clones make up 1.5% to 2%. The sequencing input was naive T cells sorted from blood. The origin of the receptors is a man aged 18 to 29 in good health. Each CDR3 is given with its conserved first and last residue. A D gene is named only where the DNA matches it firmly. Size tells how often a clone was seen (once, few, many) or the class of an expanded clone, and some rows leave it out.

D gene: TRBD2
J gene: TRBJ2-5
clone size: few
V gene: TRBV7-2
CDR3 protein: CASSLGSGRFSETQYF
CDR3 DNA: TGTGCCAGCAGCTTAGGTAGCGGGAGGTTTTCAGAGACCCAGTACTTC

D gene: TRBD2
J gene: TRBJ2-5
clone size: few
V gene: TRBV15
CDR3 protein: CATSTRAGVWETQYF
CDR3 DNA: TGTGCCACCAGCACCCGAGCGGGAGTATGGGAGACCCAGTACTTC

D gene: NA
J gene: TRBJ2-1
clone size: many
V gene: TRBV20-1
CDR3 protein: CSARQVSRSSYNEQFF
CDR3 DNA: TGCAGTGCTAGGCAGGTTAGCCGGAGCTCCTACAATGAGCAGTTCTTC

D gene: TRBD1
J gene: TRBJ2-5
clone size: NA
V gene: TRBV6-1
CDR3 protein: CASSTGQGREETQYF
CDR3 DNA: TGTGCCAGCAGTACGGGACAGGGGAGAGAAGAGACCCAGTACTTC

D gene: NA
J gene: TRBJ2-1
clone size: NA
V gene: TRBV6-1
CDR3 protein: CASSPTKHNEQFF
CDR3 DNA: TGTGCCAGCAGCCCTACTAAACACAATGAGCAGTTCTTC

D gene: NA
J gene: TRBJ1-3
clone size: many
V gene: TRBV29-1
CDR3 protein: CSVAQKVDNTIYF
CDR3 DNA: TGCAGCGTTGCCCAGAAAGTAGATAACACCATATATTTT

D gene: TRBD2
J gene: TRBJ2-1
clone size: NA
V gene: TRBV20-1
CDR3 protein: CSARTSVREYYNEQFF
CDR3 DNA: TGCAGTGCTAGAACGTCGGTGCGGGAGTACTACAATGAGCAGTTCTTC

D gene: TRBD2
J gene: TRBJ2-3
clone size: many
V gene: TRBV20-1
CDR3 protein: CSARSGTSGTRDTQYF
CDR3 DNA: TGCAGTGCTAGATCCGGGACTAGCGGTACTCGGGATACGCAGTATTTT

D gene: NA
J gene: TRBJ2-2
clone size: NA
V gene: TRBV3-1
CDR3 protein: CASSQDALVQSSGELFF
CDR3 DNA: TGTGCCAGCAGCCAAGATGCTCTGGTCCAATCGTCTGGGGAGCTGTTTTTT

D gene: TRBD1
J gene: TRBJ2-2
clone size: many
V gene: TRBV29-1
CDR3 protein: CSVPRGQANTGELFF
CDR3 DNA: TGCAGCGTACCGAGGGGACAGGCGAACACCGGGGAGCTGTTTTTT

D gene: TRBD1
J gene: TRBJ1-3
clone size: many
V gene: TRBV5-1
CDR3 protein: CASSPDRGSSGNTIYF
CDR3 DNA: TGCGCCAGCAGCCCTGACAGGGGTTCCTCTGGAAACACCATATATTTT

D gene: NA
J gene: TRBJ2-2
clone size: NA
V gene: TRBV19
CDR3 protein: CAMGAGRNTGELFF
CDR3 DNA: TGTGCCATGGGGGCAGGGAGAAACACCGGGGAGCTGTTTTTT

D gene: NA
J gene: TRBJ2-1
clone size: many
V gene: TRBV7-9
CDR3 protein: CASSFSSGLPYNEQFF
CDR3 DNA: TGTGCCAGCAGCTTTTCTTCGGGACTCCCTTACAATGAGCAGTTCTTC

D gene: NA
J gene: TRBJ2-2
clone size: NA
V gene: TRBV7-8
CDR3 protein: CASNTLGGGSTGELFF
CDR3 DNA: TGTGCCAGCAACACCCTGGGTGGAGGAAGCACCGGGGAGCTGTTTTTT

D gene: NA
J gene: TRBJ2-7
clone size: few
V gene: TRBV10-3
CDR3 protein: CATRNRDTLNEQYF
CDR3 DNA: TGTGCCACACGCAACCGGGACACGTTAAACGAGCAGTACTTC

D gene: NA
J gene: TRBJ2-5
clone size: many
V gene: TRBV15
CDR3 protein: CATSRDPSVQETQYF
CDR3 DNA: TGTGCCACCAGCAGAGATCCTTCGGTCCAAGAGACCCAGTACTTC

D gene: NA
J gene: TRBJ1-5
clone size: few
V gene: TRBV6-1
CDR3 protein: CASSERELRVYSNQPQHF
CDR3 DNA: TGTGCCAGCAGTGAACGCGAGCTGAGGGTGTATAGCAATCAGCCCCAGCATTTT

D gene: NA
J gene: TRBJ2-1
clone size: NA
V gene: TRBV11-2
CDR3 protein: CASSLKSQGNEQFF
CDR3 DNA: TGTGCCAGCAGCTTGAAGTCTCAAGGGAATGAGCAGTTCTTC

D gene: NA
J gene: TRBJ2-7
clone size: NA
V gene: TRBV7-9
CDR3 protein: CASSGRPYEQYF
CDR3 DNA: TGTGCCAGCAGCGGTAGACCGTACGAGCAGTACTTC

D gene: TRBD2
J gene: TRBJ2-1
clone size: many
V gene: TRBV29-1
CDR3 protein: CSVEDVPAGAFNEQFF
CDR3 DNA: TGCAGCGTTGAAGACGTTCCAGCGGGAGCTTTCAATGAGCAGTTCTTC

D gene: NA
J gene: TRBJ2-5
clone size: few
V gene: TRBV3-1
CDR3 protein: CASSQDPGGGRVQYF
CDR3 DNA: TGTGCCAGCAGCCAAGATCCGGGCGGCGGAAGGGTCCAGTACTTC